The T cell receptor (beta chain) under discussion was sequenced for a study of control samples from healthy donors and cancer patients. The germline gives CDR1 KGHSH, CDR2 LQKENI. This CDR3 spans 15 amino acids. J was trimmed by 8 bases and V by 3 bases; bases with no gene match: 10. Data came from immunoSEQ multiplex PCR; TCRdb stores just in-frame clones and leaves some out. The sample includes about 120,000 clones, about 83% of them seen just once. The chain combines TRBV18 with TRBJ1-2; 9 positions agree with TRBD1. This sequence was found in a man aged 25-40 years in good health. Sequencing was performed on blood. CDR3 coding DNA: TGTGCCAGCTCACCGGGGACAGGGCCCTCCGGGGGCTACACCTTC. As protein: CASSPGTGPSGGYTF.